A single sample gave rise to the 11 T cell receptor beta chains below, sequenced in a study of T-cell memory formation after mild COVID-19 (dated by TCRdb to about 2021). The library relied on 5' RACE. The listed sequencing device is Illumina NovaSeq 6000. The public reads were reprocessed in TCRdb via fastp at Q25 and MiXCR, keeping in-frame beta chains. Under each unique CDR3 protein, matching rows form one entry showing the most common genes and DNA. Across this sample there are under 110,000 distinct CDR3 sequences, with about a sixth seen only once. The ten top clones hold 25% to 30% of the sample. The specimen sequenced was PBMCs or a T cell subset sorted from them (not recorded which). Every receptor here comes from an adult woman who had mild COVID-19 (a few samples of this study predate the infection). The sample titles of this study are shuffled in the database, so cell type and time point are left out; the donor was told from shared clones.

This clonotype turned up a few times. The CDR3 is CATSDHGTNNEQFF. CDR3 sequence (DNA): TGTGCCACCAGTGACCACGGGACAAACAATGAGCAGTTCTTC. The genes are TRBV24-1 and TRBJ2-1; D is possibly TRBD1 (6 bases). CDR3 length equals 14 residues. CDR1 KGHDR and CDR2 SFDVKD come from the germline V gene. The V and J ends lost 4 bases and 5 bases respectively, with 11 bases between them.

V is TRBV6-2 or TRBV6-3 and J is TRBJ1-5; tentative D call: TRBD1 (5 bases). The CDR3 has 14 residues. The germline V gene has CDR1 MNHEY and CDR2 SVGEGT. V lost 0 bases and J lost 7, with 10 bases in between. CDR3 residues: CASSYSAGPQPQHF. In DNA form, the CDR3 reads TGTGCCAGCAGTTACTCGGCGGGGCCCCAGCCCCAGCATTTT.

A few counts support this clonotype. This rearrangement joins TRBV19 to TRBJ2-7; 7 nucleotides align to TRBD1. The CDR3 length is 14 residues. The germline gives CDR1 LNHDA, CDR2 SQIVND (reference sequence). The trim removed 3 bases at V and 3 bases at J, leaving 5 bases unmatched. The CDR3 DNA reads TGTGCCAGTAGTATTTTCGGGACAGACTACGAGCAGTACTTC. Encoded protein: CASSIFGTDYEQYF.

The gene calls are TRBV20-1 and TRBJ2-7; weak D call: TRBD2 (5 bases). Deletions cut 5 bases from V and 4 bases from J, with 9 bases between. CDR1 and CDR2 (germline): DFQATT, SNEGSKA (reference sequence). The length of the CDR3 is 11 residues. In DNA form, the CDR3 reads TGCAGTGCTGAGGGTGGGTACGAGCAGTACTTC. Protein sequence: CSAEGGYEQYF.

The chain carries TRBV20-1 and TRBJ2-1; TRBD2 matches 11 bases. V dropped 5 bases and J dropped 4; count of bases not matched to a gene: 4. The CDR3 has 14 residues. Germline assignment: CDR1 DFQATT and CDR2 SNEGSKA (reference sequence). The CDR3 nucleotides read TGCAGTGCTCCCTCTAGCGGGGGGTACAATGAGCAGTTCTTC. Protein: CSAPSSGGYNEQFF.

This chain uses TRBV20-1 with TRBJ2-7; D uncertain. Germline V gene lookup returns CDR1 DFQATT and CDR2 SNEGSKA (reference sequence). V was clipped by 0 bases and J by 6 bases, with 12 bases between them. The CDR3 spans 13 residues. The CDR3 DNA is TGCAGTGCTAGAGACTTCCCAGAGGCCGAGCAGTACTTC. It specifies CSARDFPEAEQYF.

CDR3 protein: CASNPGDNEQFF. CDR3 bases: TGCGCCAGCAACCCAGGCGACAATGAGCAGTTCTTC. This chain connects TRBV5-1 to TRBJ2-1; D not certain. Germline CDR1 and CDR2: SGHRS and YFSETQ. The CDR3 totals 12 residues. Between the trimmed V and J ends, which lost 6 bases and 5 bases, there was a span of 9 bases.

In its sample, this clonotype was seen a few times. The V call is TRBV11-2, the J call TRBJ2-1; the D is unclear. The ends were cut back, 0 bases at V and 10 bases at J, with 13 bases in the middle. CDR1 and CDR2 (germline): SGHAT, FQNNGV. The CDR3 covers 14 residues. DNA for the CDR3: TGTGCCAGCAGCTTAGATCATCCCCTCTGGGAGCAGTTCTTC. The encoded protein is CASSLDHPLWEQFF.

This chain connects TRBV6-5 to TRBJ1-2, with a weak D call TRBD1 (6 bases). This CDR3 contains 14 residues. Germline CDR1 is MNHEY and CDR2 is SVGAGI. Trimming took 6 bases from V and 2 from J, leaving 13 bases between them. In DNA, the CDR3 is TGTGCCAGCAGAACCGGACAGCCCAACTATGGCTACACCTTC. Translation: CASRTGQPNYGYTF.

This clonotype has only a few counts. The chain recombines TRBV20-1 with TRBJ1-2, with a tentative D call TRBD1 (6 bases). Deletions cut 0 bases from V and 2 bases from J, with 13 bases between. The CDR3 is 15 amino acids. Germline V gene data show CDR1 as DFQATT and CDR2 as SNEGSKA (reference sequence). The chain's CDR3 is CSARDLDQGNYGYTF. The CDR3 nucleotides read TGCAGTGCTAGAGATCTGGATCAGGGGAACTATGGCTACACCTTC.

V gene TRBV7-6 combines with J gene TRBJ2-7; tentatively, D is TRBD2 (5 bases). V was pared by 5 bases and J by 1 base, with 12 bases between. Germline V gene lookup returns CDR1 SGHVS and CDR2 FNYEAQ. The CDR3 covers 14 residues. The DNA for the CDR3 is TGTGCCAGCAGCGTTACGGGGATGTCCTACGAGCAGTACTTC. Protein sequence: CASSVTGMSYEQYF.